Sequencing of this TCR beta chain was carried out in a study of T cell responses to AZD1222 COVID-19 vaccine. At the level of the study: Second doses that came at about 4 or about 12 weeks were put together. Study-level findings and limits: Receipt of two AZD1222 doses was followed by a rise in Spike-specific TCR breadth and depth.

Sequencing used immunoSEQ multiplex PCR; TCRdb keeps in-frame clones, though not all of them. This table holds just over 95,000 clones, around nine tenths found once. There are 17 residues in the CDR3. Germline V gene lookup returns CDR1 SGHDT and CDR2 YYEEEE. V dropped 0 bases and J dropped 1 base, with 15 bases sitting between them. As concerns this clone: Its specificity is not known.

The V gene is TRBV5-6, the J gene TRBJ2-3; D might be TRBD2 (6 bases). The specimen was peripheral blood, collected on day 0 of AZD1222 vaccination. The TCR sequence derives from an adult in good health. In DNA form, the CDR3 reads TGTGCCAGCAGCTTGGGGTCGTGGGACTGGGGCACAGATACGCAGTATTTT. Its translation: CASSLGSWDWGTDTQYF.